Each of the 2 T cell receptor beta chains below was sequenced from the same sample in a study of blood T cell repertoires in COVID-19. The data were produced by immunoSEQ multiplex PCR, yet TCRdb's version contains in-frame clones alone and is incomplete. In the table there are some 200,000 clones, roughly 86% of which are singletons. The specimen was peripheral blood. All receptors derive from a man aged 65 to 85 with acute or convalescent COVID-19.

V and J are TRBV20-1 and TRBJ2-3; perhaps TRBD1 as D (5 bases). This CDR3 comprises 11 residues. Germline lookup yields CDR1 DFQATT and CDR2 SNEGSKA (reference sequence). Trimming removed 6 bases at V and 6 bases at J, with 10 bases between. The CDR3 region has the DNA TGCAGTGCCCCCAGGGTTGATACGCAGTATTTT. This codes for CSAPRVDTQYF.

The J gene is TRBJ2-3, the V gene TRBV20-1; no clear D. There are 15 residues in the CDR3. With 3 bases removed from V and 3 bases from J, the gap between germline ends came to 16 bases. Germline V lookup: CDR1 DFQATT, CDR2 SNEGSKA (reference sequence). CDR3 loop: CSASALIGGTDTQYF. The CDR3, as DNA: TGCAGTGCTAGTGCCCTGATAGGCGGAACAGATACGCAGTATTTT.